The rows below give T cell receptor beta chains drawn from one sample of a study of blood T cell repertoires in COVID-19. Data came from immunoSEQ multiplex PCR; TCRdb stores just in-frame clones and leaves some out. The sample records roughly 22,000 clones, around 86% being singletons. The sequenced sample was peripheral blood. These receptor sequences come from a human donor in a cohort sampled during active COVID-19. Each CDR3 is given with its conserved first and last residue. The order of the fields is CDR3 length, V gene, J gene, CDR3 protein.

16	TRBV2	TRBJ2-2	CASSEATTARTGELFF
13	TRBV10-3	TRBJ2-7	CAIRTGGSHEQYF
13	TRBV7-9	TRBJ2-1	CASSSRGFNEQFF
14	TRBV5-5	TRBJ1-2	CASSESGEWYGYTF
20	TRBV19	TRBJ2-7	CASSIAGRGGEKGASYEQYF
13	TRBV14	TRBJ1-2	CASSHTRNYGYTF
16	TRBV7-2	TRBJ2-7	CASSPAGTSVLYEQYF
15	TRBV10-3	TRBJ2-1	CAARLAGVLYNEQFF
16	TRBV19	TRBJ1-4	CASSIDPRHVGEKLFF
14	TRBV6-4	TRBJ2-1	CASSEGQSTNEQFF
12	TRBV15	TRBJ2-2	CATSERTGELFF
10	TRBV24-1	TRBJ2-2	CATSRQGLFF
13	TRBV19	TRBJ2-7	CASGDSHSYEQYF
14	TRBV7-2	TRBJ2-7	CASSSGTLLYEQYF
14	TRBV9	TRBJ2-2	CASSPSGSTGELFF
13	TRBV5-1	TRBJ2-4	CASSPGGGNIQYF
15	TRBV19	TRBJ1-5	CASSAYRGPGQPQHF
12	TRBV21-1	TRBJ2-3	CASSKRADTQYF
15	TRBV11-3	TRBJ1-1	CASSHRPQGNTEAFF
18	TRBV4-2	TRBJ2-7	CASSQVRRTGARTYEQYF
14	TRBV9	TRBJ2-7	CASSVSPGSYEQYF
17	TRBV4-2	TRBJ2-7	CASSLGRRSSTSYEQYF
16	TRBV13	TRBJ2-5	CASSLGHGSSGRTQYF
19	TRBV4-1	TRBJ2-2	CASSQDFTGGATNTGELFF
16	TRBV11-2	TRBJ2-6	CASSLYEGAGANVLTF
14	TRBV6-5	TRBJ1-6	CASRDSSYNSPLHF
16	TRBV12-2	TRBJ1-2	CASRLVWGQGASGYTF
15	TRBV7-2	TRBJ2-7	CASSLEANRGYEQYF
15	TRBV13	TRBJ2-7	CASSPRTGSNYEQYF
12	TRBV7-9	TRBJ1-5	CASVQFNQPQHF
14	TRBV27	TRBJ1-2	CASSFSSPSRGYTF
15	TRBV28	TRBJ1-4	CASVPRGTVGEKLFF
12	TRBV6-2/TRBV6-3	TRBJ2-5	CASSPVSETQYF
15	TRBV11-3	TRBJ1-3	CASRSKSGSGNTIYF
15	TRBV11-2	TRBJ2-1	CASSTTSGSINEQFF
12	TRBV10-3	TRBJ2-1	CAISERGNEQFF
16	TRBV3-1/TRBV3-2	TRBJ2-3	CASSQHSGGLTDTQYF
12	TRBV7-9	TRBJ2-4	CASGESPGVQYF
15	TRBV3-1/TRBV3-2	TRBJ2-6	CASSPAGKGANVLTF
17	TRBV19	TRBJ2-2	CASSWASGGEYTGELFF
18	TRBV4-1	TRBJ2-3	CASSQYGTSGRITDTQYF
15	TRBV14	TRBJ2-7	CASSQVPTGGYEQYF
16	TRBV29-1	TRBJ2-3	CSVEPHQPRGADTQYF
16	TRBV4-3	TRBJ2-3	CASSQDSSGNTDTQYF
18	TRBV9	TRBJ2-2	CASSRAPGLASGTGELFF
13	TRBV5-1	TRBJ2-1	CASSTRTGGEQFF